This T cell receptor beta chain was captured in a study of early T cells in non-severe SARS-CoV-2 infection. Study summary: Sequencing input comprised bulk RNA from unsorted whole blood; chain pairing was not available.

This CDR3 has 15 residues. Germline V gene lookup returns CDR1 LGHDT and CDR2 YNNKEL (reference sequence). V lost 1 base and J lost 2, with 12 bases in between. TCRdb re-derived calls from the 5' RACE reads in MiXCR, one entry per CDR3 protein. The sample has tens of thousands of distinct CDR3 sequences; about 14% are singletons. This sequence joins TRBV3-1 and TRBJ2-7; D unresolved. The TCR originated in an adult who was a healthcare worker with PCR-confirmed SARS-CoV-2 infection or an uninfected control (not recorded which). What was sequenced was whole blood. The CDR3 reads CASSQGRHRTYEQYF. CDR3 DNA sequence: TGTGCCAGCAGCCAAGGGCGCCACAGAACCTACGAGCAGTACTTC.